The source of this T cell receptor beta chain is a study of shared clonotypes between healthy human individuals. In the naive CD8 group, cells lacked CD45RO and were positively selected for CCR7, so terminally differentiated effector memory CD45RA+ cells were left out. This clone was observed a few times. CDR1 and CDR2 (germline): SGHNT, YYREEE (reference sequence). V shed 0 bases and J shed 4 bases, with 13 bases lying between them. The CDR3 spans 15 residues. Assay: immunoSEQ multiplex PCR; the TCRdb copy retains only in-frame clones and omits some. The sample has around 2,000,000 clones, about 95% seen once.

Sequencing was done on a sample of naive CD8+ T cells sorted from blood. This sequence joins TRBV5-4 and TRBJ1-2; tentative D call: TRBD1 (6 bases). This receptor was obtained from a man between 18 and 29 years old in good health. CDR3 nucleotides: TGTGCCAGCAGCTTGGAGGGGGGAGGAGGCTATGGCTACACCTTC. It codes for CASSLEGGGGYGYTF.